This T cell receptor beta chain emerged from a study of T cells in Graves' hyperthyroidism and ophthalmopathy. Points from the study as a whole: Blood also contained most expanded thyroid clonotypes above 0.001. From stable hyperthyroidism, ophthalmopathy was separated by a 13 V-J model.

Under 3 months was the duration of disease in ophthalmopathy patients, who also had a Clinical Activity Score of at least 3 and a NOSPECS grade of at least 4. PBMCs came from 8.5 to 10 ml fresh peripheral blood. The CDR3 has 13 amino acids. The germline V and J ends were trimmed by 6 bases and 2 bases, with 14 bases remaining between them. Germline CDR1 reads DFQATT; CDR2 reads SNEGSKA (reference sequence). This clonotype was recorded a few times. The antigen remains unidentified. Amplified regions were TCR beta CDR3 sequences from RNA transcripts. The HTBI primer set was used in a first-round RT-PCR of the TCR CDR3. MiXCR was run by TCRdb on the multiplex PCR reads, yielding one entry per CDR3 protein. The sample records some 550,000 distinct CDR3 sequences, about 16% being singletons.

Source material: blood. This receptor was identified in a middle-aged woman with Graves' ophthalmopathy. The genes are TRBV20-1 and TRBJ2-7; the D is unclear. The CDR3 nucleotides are TGCAGTGCCAGATATACACATCCCTACGAGCAGTACTTC. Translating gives CSARYTHPYEQYF.